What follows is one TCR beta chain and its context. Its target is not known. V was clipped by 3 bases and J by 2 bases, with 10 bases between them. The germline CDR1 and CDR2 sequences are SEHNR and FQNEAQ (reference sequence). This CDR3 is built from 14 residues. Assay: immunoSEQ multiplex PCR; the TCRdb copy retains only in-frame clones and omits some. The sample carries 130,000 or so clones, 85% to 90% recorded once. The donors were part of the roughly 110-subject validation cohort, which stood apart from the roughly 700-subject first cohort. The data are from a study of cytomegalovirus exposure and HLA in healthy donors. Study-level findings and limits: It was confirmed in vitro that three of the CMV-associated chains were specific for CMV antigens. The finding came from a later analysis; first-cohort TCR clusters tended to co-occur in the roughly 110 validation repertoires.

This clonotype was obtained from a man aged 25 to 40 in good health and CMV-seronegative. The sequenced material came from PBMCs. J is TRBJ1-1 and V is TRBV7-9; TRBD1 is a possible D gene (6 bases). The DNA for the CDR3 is TGTGCCAGCAGCTTTAGGGACATCAACACTGAAGCTTTCTTT. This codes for CASSFRDINTEAFF. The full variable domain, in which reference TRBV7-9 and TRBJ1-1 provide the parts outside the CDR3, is DTGVSQNPRHKITKRGQNVTFRCDPISEHNRLYWYRQTLGQGPEFLTYFQNEAQLEKSRLLSDRFSAERPKGSFSTLEIQRTEQGDSAMYLCASSFRDINTEAFFGQGTRLTVV.